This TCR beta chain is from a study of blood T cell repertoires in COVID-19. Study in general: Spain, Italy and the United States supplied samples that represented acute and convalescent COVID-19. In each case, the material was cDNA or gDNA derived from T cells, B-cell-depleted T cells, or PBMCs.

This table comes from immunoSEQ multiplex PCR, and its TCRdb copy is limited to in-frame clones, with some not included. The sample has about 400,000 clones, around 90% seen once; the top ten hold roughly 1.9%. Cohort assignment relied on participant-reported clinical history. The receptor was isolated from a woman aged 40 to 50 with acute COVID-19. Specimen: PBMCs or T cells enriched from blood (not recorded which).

The CDR3 DNA sequence: TGCAGCGTGCCCCTATTGGGGAGCTCGAACACCGGGGAGCTGTTTTTT. Translating it yields CSVPLLGSSNTGELFF. This chain joins TRBV29-1 and TRBJ2-2; TRBD2 is a possible D gene (5 bases). From germline, CDR1 is SQVTM and CDR2 ANQGSEA. The V gene lost 6 bases and the J gene lost 0 bases, with 17 bases spanning the gap. CDR3 length equals 16 residues.